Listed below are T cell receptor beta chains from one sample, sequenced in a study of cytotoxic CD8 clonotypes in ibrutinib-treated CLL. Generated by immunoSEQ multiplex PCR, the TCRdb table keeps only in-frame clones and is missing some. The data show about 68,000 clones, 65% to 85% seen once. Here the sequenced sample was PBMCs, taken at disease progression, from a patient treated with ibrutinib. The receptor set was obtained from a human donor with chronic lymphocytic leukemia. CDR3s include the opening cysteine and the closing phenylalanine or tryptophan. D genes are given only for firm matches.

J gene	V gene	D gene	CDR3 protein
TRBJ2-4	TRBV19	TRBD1	CASSMGQSKNIQYF
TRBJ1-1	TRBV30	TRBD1	CAWVVGTGATEAFF
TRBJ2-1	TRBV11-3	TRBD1	CASSNPPDRSSYNEQFF
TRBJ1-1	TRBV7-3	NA	CASSPLGGEDTEAFF
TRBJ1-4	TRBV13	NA	CASSFLPGQNEKLFF
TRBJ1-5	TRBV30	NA	CAWNPGANQPQHF
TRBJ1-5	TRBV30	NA	CAWSGGSNQPQHF
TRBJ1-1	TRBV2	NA	CASSEDTEAFF
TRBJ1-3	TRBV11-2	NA	CASSLSGVAGNTIYF
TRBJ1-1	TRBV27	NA	CASSPTGMAYTEAFF